What follows describes a single T cell receptor beta chain. Its cognate antigen is unknown. The source of the sample is a study of STAT5B mutations in CD4+ large granular lymphocyte leukemia. Looking at the study overall: Among healthy controls, a particular HLA allele went with more CDR3 'QG' motifs.

Study processing details: Lowest detectable productive clonotype frequency was 2.59 x 10-5. The protocol was immunoSEQ multiplex PCR, while the TCRdb copy is restricted to in-frame clones and leaves out a portion. The V and J calls and clone size were taken over from that table, and D and trimming were inferred from the DNA. Of about 38,000 clones listed, 70% to 90% were seen once; the top ten hold roughly 1.2%. Study results and caveats: TRBV06-family usage was enriched in top patient clones (8/27) versus controls (2/35). Without putative leukemic clones, patient CD4-sorted repertoires remained more clonal than healthy CD4+ repertoires.

This CDR3 spans 13 amino acids. V gave up 6 bases and J gave up 1 base, with 10 bases separating them. Germline assignment: CDR1 SGHDT and CDR2 YYEEEE. The V and J genes are TRBV5-6 and TRBJ2-5; D remains ambiguous. This receptor was identified in a human donor in good health. The sequenced sample consisted of CD4+ T cells from blood buffy coats. CDR3 residues: CASNPPAQETQYF. Here the CDR3 DNA reads TGTGCCAGCAACCCCCCGGCCCAAGAGACCCAGTACTTC.